This is a list of T cell receptor beta chains from one sample in a study of T cells in Graves' hyperthyroidism and ophthalmopathy. TCRdb fed the multiplex PCR reads into MiXCR, producing one record per CDR3 protein. The repertoire holds 350,000 to 400,000 distinct CDR3 sequences, with under 20% as singletons. Input material: blood. Receptors originate from a woman aged 18-29 years with Graves' hyperthyroidism. The CDR3 runs from the conserved cysteine through the conserved F or W. A D gene is named only where the DNA matches it firmly. Rows may omit the clone size; those that give it use once, few, many or a size class.

>.|TRBV12-3/TRBV12-4|TRBD1|16|TRBJ2-5
CASSLGTGFSWETQYF
TGTGCCAGCAGTTTAGGGACAGGGTTCTCCTGGGAGACCCAGTACTTC
>few|TRBV20-1|.|14|TRBJ1-5
CSAPPGGGVRAQHF
TGCAGTGCCCCCCCCGGGGGGGGGGTTCGGGCCCAGCATTTT
>many|TRBV7-2|TRBD1|15|TRBJ2-2
CASSWGQGVTGELFF
TGTGCCAGCAGCTGGGGACAGGGGGTCACCGGGGAGCTGTTTTTT
>many|TRBV7-9|.|12|TRBJ1-2
CASTVGGDGYTF
TGTGCCAGCACAGTGGGAGGGGATGGCTACACCTTC
>many|TRBV12-3/TRBV12-4|.|13|TRBJ1-1
CASSFMESTEAFF
TGTGCCAGCAGTTTCATGGAGAGCACTGAAGCTTTCTTT
>.|TRBV6-4|.|13|TRBJ1-1
CASSVSGETEAFF
TGTGCCAGCAGTGTTAGCGGGGAGACTGAAGCTTTCTTT
>many|TRBV27|.|15|TRBJ1-5
CASSNARASNQPQHF
TGTGCCAGCAGCAACGCCAGGGCGAGCAATCAGCCCCAGCATTTT
>.|TRBV13|.|14|TRBJ1-5
CASSITESGQPQHF
TGTGCCAGCAGCATTACAGAGAGCGGTCAGCCTCAGCATTTT
>.|TRBV6-5|TRBD2|17|TRBJ2-2
CASSSLVSGGNTGELFF
TGTGCCAGCAGTTCCCTTGTTAGCGGGGGGAACACCGGGGAGCTGTTTTTT
>.|TRBV5-6|.|13|TRBJ1-1
CASSLASGFEAFF
TGTGCCAGCAGCTTGGCCAGCGGATTTGAAGCTTTCTTT
>.|TRBV6-2/TRBV6-3|.|14|TRBJ1-2
CASREFGRLGGYTF
TGTGCCAGCAGAGAGTTCGGAAGACTGGGTGGCTACACCTTC
>many|TRBV5-1|TRBD2|17|TRBJ2-2
CASSFTGTSRTVGELFF
TGCGCCAGCAGCTTCACCGGGACTAGCCGTACGGTGGGGGAGCTGTTTTTT
>many|TRBV29-1|.|11|TRBJ2-2
CSVGGIGELFF
TGCAGCGTTGGAGGGATCGGGGAGCTGTTTTTT
>few|TRBV9|.|16|TRBJ2-7
CASSVAPQGMAYEQYF
TGTGCCAGCAGCGTAGCCCCCCAGGGGATGGCCTACGAGCAGTACTTC
>.|TRBV28|TRBD1|15|TRBJ1-1
CASIKDRGLGTEAFF
TGTGCCAGCATCAAGGACAGGGGCCTGGGCACTGAAGCTTTCTTT
>many|TRBV6-1|.|12|TRBJ2-7
CASSESVGRWYF
TGTGCCAGCAGTGAATCTGTCGGCCGCTGGTACTTC
>many|TRBV7-9|.|13|TRBJ1-1
CASSSAGWAEAFF
TGTGCCAGCAGCTCAGCAGGGTGGGCTGAAGCTTTCTTT
>few|TRBV3-1|TRBD1|14|TRBJ1-5
CASSRTGGGQPQHF
TGTGCCAGCAGCAGGACAGGGGGCGGACAGCCCCAGCATTTT
>few|TRBV27|.|15|TRBJ2-2
CASRTGVGETGELFF
TGTGCCAGCAGGACAGGTGTGGGGGAGACCGGGGAGCTGTTTTTT
>many|TRBV15|TRBD2|14|TRBJ2-7
CATMSAGGPYEQYF
TGTGCCACCATGTCGGCGGGAGGCCCCTACGAGCAGTACTTC
>many|TRBV10-3|TRBD2|15|TRBJ2-5
CAISERTSGAETQYF
TGTGCCATCAGTGAGCGGACTAGCGGGGCGGAGACCCAGTACTTC
>many|TRBV29-1|.|13|TRBJ1-1
CSVMGGLNTEAFF
TGCAGCGTGATGGGGGGCTTGAACACTGAAGCTTTCTTT
>many|TRBV30|.|11|TRBJ1-6
CAWRRGSPLHF
TGTGCCTGGAGGCGGGGGTCACCCCTCCACTTT
>many|TRBV28|.|16|TRBJ2-2
CASSSWGGRNTGELFF
TGTGCCAGCAGTTCTTGGGGGGGGCGGAACACCGGGGAGCTGTTTTTT
>.|TRBV7-9|.|12|TRBJ2-7
CASSYSRDEQYF
TGTGCCAGCAGTTACTCTAGGGACGAGCAGTACTTC
>many|TRBV27|TRBD2|14|TRBJ2-7
CASRRSGGDGEQYF
TGTGCCAGCAGGCGTAGCGGGGGGGACGGCGAGCAGTACTTC
>many|TRBV20-1|TRBD1|13|TRBJ1-1
CSAKSVQGAEAFF
TGCAGTGCTAAATCGGTACAGGGGGCTGAAGCTTTCTTT
>few|TRBV6-1|.|15|TRBJ1-3
CASTPGPISGNTIYF
TGTGCCAGCACCCCGGGCCCTATCTCTGGAAACACCATATATTTT
>many|TRBV5-6|TRBD2|14|TRBJ2-5
CASSLPGGQETQYF
TGTGCCAGCAGCTTGCCGGGGGGCCAAGAGACCCAGTACTTC
>many|TRBV27|.|16|TRBJ2-4
CASWGPSGVAKNIKYF
TGTGCCAGCTGGGGCCCCTCAGGGGTAGCCAAAAACATTAAGTACTTC
>.|TRBV6-4|.|13|TRBJ1-1
CASSAIMNTEAFF
TGTGCCAGCAGTGCTATTATGAACACTGAAGCTTTCTTT
>many|TRBV18|.|15|TRBJ2-5
CASSPKEDNSETQYF
TGTGCCAGCTCACCAAAGGAGGACAACAGTGAGACCCAGTACTTC
>few|TRBV4-1|TRBD2|16|TRBJ2-3
CASSPIGRGDADTQYF
TGCGCCAGCAGCCCCATTGGACGGGGGGACGCTGATACGCAGTATTTT
>many|TRBV20-1|TRBD2|15|TRBJ2-5
CSARAKRGGGETQYF
TGCAGTGCTAGAGCTAAGCGGGGGGGCGGTGAGACCCAGTACTTC
>many|TRBV5-1|.|14|TRBJ1-1
CASGVGQRSTEAFF
TGCGCCAGCGGGGTAGGACAGAGGAGCACTGAAGCTTTCTTT
>many|TRBV6-1|.|15|TRBJ1-2
CASSDSWGTYEGYTF
TGTGCCAGCAGTGATTCGTGGGGAACCTATGAAGGCTACACCTTC
>once|TRBV6-5|.|13|TRBJ1-1
CASSYVTNTEAFF
TGTGCCAGCAGTTACGTCACCAACACTGAAGCTTTCTTT
>many|TRBV30|.|13|TRBJ2-5
CAFSSIPQETQYF
TGTGCCTTTTCCTCCATCCCCCAAGAGACCCAGTACTTC
>many|TRBV12-3/TRBV12-4|.|15|TRBJ1-1
CASRVIGRANTEAFF
TGTGCCAGCAGGGTTATCGGCAGAGCTAACACTGAAGCTTTCTTT
>many|TRBV9|TRBD1|14|TRBJ1-3
CASSAGTAQNTIYF
TGTGCCAGCAGCGCCGGGACAGCACAAAACACCATATATTTT
>.|TRBV12-3/TRBV12-4|.|14|TRBJ1-2
CASSPRGDGYGYTF
TGTGCCAGCAGCCCCCGGGGGGACGGGTATGGCTACACCTTC
>.|TRBV6-5|.|12|TRBJ1-2
CASSYFGYGYTF
TGTGCCAGCAGTTACTTCGGATACGGCTACACCTTC
>many|TRBV5-4|.|17|TRBJ2-2
CASSLGLQLTSTGELFF
TGTGCCAGCAGCTTGGGCCTACAGCTGACGAGCACCGGGGAGCTGTTTTTT
>.|TRBV6-1|TRBD1|15|TRBJ1-6
CASRGTGTANSPLHF
TGTGCCAGCAGGGGGACAGGAACCGCTAATTCACCCCTCCACTTT
>.|TRBV12-3/TRBV12-4|.|12|TRBJ2-2
CASSLYGGELFF
TGTGCCAGCAGTTTATATGGCGGGGAGCTGTTTTTT
>.|TRBV19|.|13|TRBJ1-1
CASSTTRGTEAFF
TGTGCCAGTAGTACCACCCGGGGAACTGAAGCTTTCTTT
>many|TRBV24-1|TRBD2|12|TRBJ2-7
CATSDSRLAEYF
TGTGCCACCAGTGATTCCCGACTAGCTGAGTACTTC
>many|TRBV7-9|.|17|TRBJ2-5
CASSLGGSAGDQETQYF
TGTGCCAGCAGCCTAGGGGGATCTGCGGGGGACCAAGAGACCCAGTACTTC